These T cell receptor beta chains were read from a single sample in a study of blood T cells in healthy people across ages. TCRdb passed the 5' RACE reads through MiXCR, listing each CDR3 protein once. The sample shows about 1.4 million distinct CDR3 sequences, 45% to 70% of them seen only once. Sequencing used blood. These receptors were collected from a man aged 18 to 30 in good health. Each CDR3 is given without its conserved first and last residue.

len: 12
v_gene: TRBV28
j_gene: TRBJ2-5
CDR3aa: ASSRLAGEETQY

len: 11
v_gene: TRBV29-1
j_gene: NA
CDR3aa: SVGYREYNEQY

len: 14
v_gene: TRBV27
j_gene: TRBJ2-6
CDR3aa: ASSLYLSSGANVLT

len: 10
v_gene: TRBV15
j_gene: TRBJ2-4
CDR3aa: ATSRVGNIQY

len: 14
v_gene: TRBV27
j_gene: TRBJ2-7
CDR3aa: ASSLSKLAGVKEQY

len: 12
v_gene: TRBV25-1
j_gene: TRBJ1-6
CDR3aa: ASRSGTAYSPLH

len: 12
v_gene: TRBV9
j_gene: TRBJ2-3
CDR3aa: ASSTRGHTDTQY

len: 16
v_gene: TRBV10-3
j_gene: TRBJ2-1
CDR3aa: AISESKRGGGPYNEQF

len: 12
v_gene: TRBV20-1
j_gene: TRBJ2-2
CDR3aa: SARGTVDTGELF

len: 10
v_gene: TRBV3-1
j_gene: TRBJ1-4
CDR3aa: ASSQRRQKLF

len: 13
v_gene: TRBV12-3/TRBV12-4
j_gene: TRBJ2-7
CDR3aa: ASSCAGTSSYEQY

len: 13
v_gene: TRBV6-5
j_gene: TRBJ2-7
CDR3aa: ASRPGTSGDYEQY

len: 12
v_gene: TRBV7-2
j_gene: TRBJ2-3
CDR3aa: ALAEGGGPDTQY

len: 14
v_gene: TRBV4-2
j_gene: TRBJ1-2
CDR3aa: ASSQGSGQGSYGYT

len: 12
v_gene: TRBV20-1
j_gene: TRBJ1-1
CDR3aa: SARGAGPNTEAF

len: 14
v_gene: TRBV5-6
j_gene: TRBJ2-3
CDR3aa: ASSEGGGLAGDTQY

len: 13
v_gene: TRBV4-1
j_gene: TRBJ2-3
CDR3aa: ASSLYLGGTDTQY

len: 12
v_gene: TRBV29-1
j_gene: TRBJ1-2
CDR3aa: SVVVAGGAYGYT

len: 12
v_gene: TRBV4-3
j_gene: TRBJ1-2
CDR3aa: ASSQDYAIYGYT

len: 13
v_gene: TRBV7-9
j_gene: TRBJ1-3
CDR3aa: AGSAAWQVGNTIY

len: 15
v_gene: TRBV20-1
j_gene: NA
CDR3aa: SASGWSRQGARNEQY

len: 14
v_gene: TRBV6-4
j_gene: TRBJ2-1
CDR3aa: ASSGGVDGDSHEQF

len: 11
v_gene: TRBV6-4
j_gene: TRBJ1-6
CDR3aa: ASSDSMDSPLH

len: 14
v_gene: TRBV11-2
j_gene: TRBJ2-1
CDR3aa: ASSPSGGISYNEQF

len: 12
v_gene: TRBV20-1
j_gene: TRBJ2-3
CDR3aa: GAPLAGSTDTQY

len: 14
v_gene: TRBV20-1
j_gene: TRBJ2-5
CDR3aa: SARDISGGNQETQY

len: 12
v_gene: TRBV4-3
j_gene: TRBJ2-3
CDR3aa: ASSQAGGTWTQY

len: 12
v_gene: TRBV7-9
j_gene: TRBJ2-1
CDR3aa: ASSLAGRVNEQF

len: 12
v_gene: TRBV5-6
j_gene: TRBJ1-2
CDR3aa: ASSFRVEAVGYT

len: 14
v_gene: TRBV5-1
j_gene: TRBJ1-2
CDR3aa: ASSSGTGGSNYGYT

len: 12
v_gene: TRBV28
j_gene: TRBJ2-7
CDR3aa: ASNFGGGNYEQY

len: 12
v_gene: TRBV29-1
j_gene: TRBJ2-5
CDR3aa: SVDATDGTGGQY

len: 12
v_gene: TRBV6-5
j_gene: TRBJ2-3
CDR3aa: ASSYGLVSDTQY

len: 8
v_gene: TRBV20-1
j_gene: NA
CDR3aa: SAWAYEQY

len: 14
v_gene: TRBV9
j_gene: TRBJ2-5
CDR3aa: ASSVGARGLPETQY

len: 13
v_gene: TRBV7-6
j_gene: TRBJ2-3
CDR3aa: ASILAGGGTDTQY

len: 12
v_gene: TRBV27
j_gene: TRBJ2-3
CDR3aa: ASSGGPHTDTQY

len: 13
v_gene: TRBV6-9
j_gene: TRBJ2-7
CDR3aa: ANSYHARATYEQY

len: 9
v_gene: TRBV11-2
j_gene: TRBJ1-1
CDR3aa: ASSSQGGAF

len: 12
v_gene: TRBV5-1
j_gene: TRBJ1-6
CDR3aa: ASSLVVRDSPLH